The rows below give T cell receptor beta chains drawn from one sample of a study of beta chain features in type 1 diabetes. The method was immunoSEQ multiplex PCR; TCRdb's version includes in-frame clones alone and lacks a portion of them. Here the sample spans fewer than 200,000 clones, about an eighth being singletons. The sample was central memory CD4+ T cells from blood. Receptors were obtained from a woman aged 18-29 years in good health. CDR3s include the opening cysteine and the closing phenylalanine or tryptophan. D genes are given only for firm matches. Expanded clones are given a class, and other clones once, few, many or no size at all.

D	V	size	J	CDR3	DNA
TRBD2	TRBV7-9	few	TRBJ2-5	CASSFNLAAIPETQYF	TGTGCCAGCAGCTTTAACCTAGCGGCTATTCCGGAGACCCAGTACTTC
TRBD2	TRBV6-1	.	TRBJ2-3	CASRDRAGGTDTQYF	TGTGCCAGCAGGGACCGAGCGGGAGGGACAGATACGCAGTATTTT
.	TRBV19	.	TRBJ2-2	CASSPRPDTFGELFF	TGTGCCAGTAGTCCCCGACCTGACACGTTCGGGGAGCTGTTTTTT
.	TRBV28	few	TRBJ1-2	CADRSANYGYTF	TGTGCCGACAGGTCAGCTAACTATGGCTACACCTTC
.	TRBV5-4	.	TRBJ2-3	CASSLRTGTDTQYF	TGTGCCAGCAGCTTGAGAACAGGCACAGATACGCAGTATTTT
TRBD1	TRBV5-4	many	TRBJ2-3	CASSLDRGHTDTQYF	TGTGCCAGCAGCTTGGACAGGGGGCACACAGATACGCAGTATTTT
TRBD1	TRBV9	few	TRBJ2-7	CASSATGGMGEQYF	TGTGCCAGCAGCGCCACAGGGGGCATGGGCGAGCAGTACTTC
TRBD2	TRBV4-2	.	TRBJ2-1	CASSQDRAGGKEQFF	TGTGCCAGCAGCCAAGATCGCGCGGGAGGTAAGGAGCAGTTCTTC
.	TRBV11-3	.	TRBJ2-2	CASSLDSVAGELFF	TGTGCCAGCAGCTTAGATTCGGTGGCCGGGGAGCTGTTTTTT
TRBD1	TRBV2	.	TRBJ2-5	CASSRQGSETQYF	TGTGCCAGCAGTCGACAGGGATCGGAGACCCAGTACTTC
TRBD1	TRBV30	.	TRBJ2-1	CAWNPGQTYNEQFF	TGTGCCTGGAACCCGGGACAGACCTACAATGAGCAGTTCTTC
TRBD1	TRBV6-6	few	TRBJ1-4	CASSTQGSQEKLFF	TGTGCCAGCAGCACACAGGGGAGTCAGGAAAAACTGTTTTTT
TRBD2	TRBV29-1	few	TRBJ2-1	CSGLLGLAGSNEQFF	TGCAGCGGCCTCCTAGGACTAGCGGGATCCAATGAGCAGTTCTTC
.	TRBV25-1	.	TRBJ1-4	CASSEYEPGKLFF	TGTGCCAGCAGTGAATATGAGCCAGGGAAACTGTTTTTT
.	TRBV19	.	TRBJ1-5	CASISSEGPRPQHF	TGTGCCAGTATAAGCTCGGAGGGGCCCCGACCCCAGCATTTT
.	TRBV4-3	.	TRBJ2-2	CASSQGQQNTGELFF	TGCGCCAGCAGCCAAGGTCAACAAAACACCGGGGAGCTGTTTTTT
TRBD2	TRBV9	.	TRBJ2-1	CASSGGLSGGEQFF	TGTGCCAGCAGCGGGGGGCTTAGCGGGGGTGAGCAGTTCTTC
TRBD2	TRBV5-1	.	TRBJ2-5	CASSTAGAGETQYF	TGCGCCAGCAGCACGGCGGGAGCAGGAGAGACCCAGTACTTC
TRBD1	TRBV6-5	many	TRBJ2-5	CASSSRTGAETQYF	TGTGCCAGCAGCTCCAGGACAGGGGCAGAGACCCAGTACTTC
.	TRBV7-2	.	TRBJ2-2	CASSRMTVLTGELFF	TGTGCCAGCAGCCGGATGACAGTCCTCACCGGGGAGCTGTTTTTT
.	TRBV18	few	TRBJ2-1	CASSLVNNEQFF	TGTGCCAGCTCACTAGTTAACAATGAGCAGTTCTTC
.	TRBV2	.	TRBJ2-7	CASSESRVAPYEQYF	TGTGCCAGCAGTGAATCGAGGGTAGCGCCCTACGAGCAGTACTTC
TRBD1	TRBV5-1	.	TRBJ2-7	CASSRDRGAYEQYF	TGCGCCAGCAGCAGGGACAGGGGCGCCTACGAGCAGTACTTC
.	TRBV5-1	.	TRBJ2-1	CASSLKLGQNNEQFF	TGCGCCAGCAGCCTTAAACTCGGACAGAACAATGAGCAGTTCTTC
TRBD2	TRBV27	.	TRBJ2-1	CASSSVSGRVDNEQFF	TGTGCCAGCAGTTCAGTTAGCGGGAGGGTGGACAATGAGCAGTTCTTC
.	TRBV19	.	TRBJ2-7	CASSIGAAAYEQYF	TGTGCCAGTAGTATAGGGGCAGCGGCCTACGAGCAGTACTTC
TRBD1	TRBV19	few	TRBJ1-2	CASSARQGADGYTF	TGTGCCAGTAGTGCCCGACAGGGGGCAGATGGCTACACCTTC
TRBD2	TRBV7-7	few	TRBJ2-1	CASSPAGTSGYNEQFF	TGTGCCAGCAGCCCGGCGGGGACTAGCGGTTACAATGAGCAGTTCTTC
.	TRBV28	few	TRBJ2-7	CASRPRQGSYEQYF	TGTGCCAGCCGTCCCCGCCAGGGATCCTACGAGCAGTACTTC
TRBD1	TRBV19	.	TRBJ2-7	CASSARGRHEQYF	TGTGCCAGTAGTGCCAGGGGGCGCCACGAGCAGTACTTC
.	TRBV2	few	TRBJ2-7	CASSRSGAYEQYF	TGTGCCAGCAGTCGTTCGGGGGCCTACGAGCAGTACTTC
.	TRBV4-3	many	TRBJ1-1	CASSQDMYSPATEAFF	TGCGCCAGCAGCCAAGATATGTACAGCCCCGCCACTGAAGCTTTCTTT
.	TRBV16	few	TRBJ2-5	CASSQVLRTQYF	TGTGCCAGCAGCCAGGTACTACGGACCCAGTACTTC
.	TRBV30	.	TRBJ1-2	CAWSVVGARLSGYTF	TGTGCCTGGAGTGTAGTGGGGGCCCGTTTAAGCGGCTACACCTTC
.	TRBV7-2	.	TRBJ2-5	CASSFPGETQYF	TGTGCCAGCAGCTTCCCCGGAGAGACCCAGTACTTC
.	TRBV7-9	few	TRBJ1-2	CASSRTNYGYTF	TGTGCCAGCAGCCGGACAAACTATGGCTACACCTTC
TRBD2	TRBV27	.	TRBJ2-7	CASSLKGLGYYEQYF	TGTGCCAGCAGTTTAAAGGGACTAGGATACTACGAGCAGTACTTC
TRBD2	TRBV4-3	few	TRBJ2-3	CASSQFLAGGPPTDTQYF	TGCGCCAGCAGCCAGTTCCTAGCGGGAGGGCCCCCCACAGATACGCAGTATTTT
TRBD2	TRBV7-9	few	TRBJ2-1	CASSRGLAGGFGEQFF	TGTGCCAGCAGCAGGGGACTAGCGGGAGGATTCGGTGAGCAGTTCTTC
TRBD2	TRBV9	.	TRBJ2-1	CASGITSGSYNEQFF	TGTGCCAGCGGGATAACTAGCGGGTCCTACAATGAGCAGTTCTTC
TRBD2	TRBV14	.	TRBJ2-2	CASSPTGGITGELFF	TGTGCCAGCAGCCCGACGGGGGGTATCACCGGGGAGCTGTTTTTT
.	TRBV25-1	few	TRBJ2-1	CASSEASDEQFF	TGTGCCAGCAGTGAGGCTAGTGATGAGCAGTTCTTC
.	TRBV7-2	.	TRBJ2-7	CASSSREFGGEQYF	TGTGCCAGCAGCTCACGGGAGTTCGGAGGCGAGCAGTACTTC
.	TRBV5-6	few	TRBJ2-5	CASSLAGSETQYF	TGTGCCAGCAGCTTGGCAGGGTCGGAGACCCAGTACTTC
.	TRBV28	.	TRBJ1-2	CASSPPDSLIRGYTF	TGTGCCAGCAGTCCACCGGACAGCCTAATCCGTGGCTACACCTTC
TRBD1	TRBV18	.	TRBJ2-1	CASSPLQGVNEQFF	TGTGCCAGCTCACCATTACAGGGGGTGAATGAGCAGTTCTTC
TRBD1	TRBV9	few	TRBJ2-5	CASSVVSQGVFETQYF	TGTGCCAGCAGCGTAGTTAGCCAGGGGGTCTTTGAGACCCAGTACTTC
TRBD1	TRBV6-1	.	TRBJ2-3	CASSRQGRSTDTQYF	TGTGCCAGCAGTCGACAGGGAAGAAGCACAGATACGCAGTATTTT
.	TRBV5-4	.	TRBJ2-7	CASSLGREPHEQYF	TGTGCCAGCAGCTTGGGGCGGGAACCCCACGAGCAGTACTTC
.	TRBV7-2	.	TRBJ1-4	CASTWVGGGEKLFF	TGTGCCAGCACCTGGGTCGGCGGAGGAGAAAAACTGTTTTTT
TRBD1	TRBV18	.	TRBJ1-2	CASSPGTGEHYGYTF	TGTGCCAGCTCACCCGGGACAGGGGAACACTATGGCTACACCTTC
TRBD1	TRBV10-3	once	TRBJ2-7	CAISESTGKGYEQYF	TGTGCCATCAGTGAGTCGACAGGGAAAGGGTACGAGCAGTACTTC
TRBD2	TRBV7-8	few	TRBJ2-6	CASSLVAGDSGANVLTF	TGTGCCAGCAGCTTAGTAGCGGGCGACTCTGGGGCCAACGTCCTGACTTTC
TRBD1	TRBV7-9	.	TRBJ2-7	CASSSMGQGKVYEQYF	TGTGCCAGCAGCTCGATGGGACAGGGGAAGGTCTACGAGCAGTACTTC
TRBD1	TRBV28	many	TRBJ2-7	CASSPYPGTGGPLHEQYF	TGTGCCAGCAGTCCTTACCCCGGGACAGGGGGCCCACTACACGAGCAGTACTTC
TRBD1	TRBV5-1	.	TRBJ2-5	CASSLDTGGGETQYF	TGCGCCAGCAGCTTGGATACAGGGGGAGGAGAGACCCAGTACTTC
.	TRBV5-1	many	TRBJ2-2	CASSLNTGELFF	TGCGCCAGCAGCCTGAACACCGGGGAGCTGTTTTTT
.	TRBV19	.	TRBJ2-7	CASSFKGLFPPREQYF	TGTGCCAGTAGTTTTAAAGGACTATTCCCTCCTCGCGAGCAGTACTTC
.	TRBV6-1	few	TRBJ2-5	CASSDSGLQETQYF	TGTGCCAGCAGTGATTCGGGATTGCAAGAGACCCAGTACTTC
.	TRBV7-2	few	TRBJ2-1	CASSRMRQVLSVNEQFF	TGTGCCAGCAGTAGGATGAGACAGGTATTATCTGTCAATGAGCAGTTCTTC